A selection of T cell receptor beta chains follows, all from one sample in a study of regulatory T cells in long-lasting Graves disease. In TCRdb, the multiplex PCR reads were re-called with MiXCR into one record per CDR3 protein. The sample shows about 440,000 distinct CDR3 sequences, around 15% of them seen only once. These data also featured in a second study, about T cells in Graves' hyperthyroidism and ophthalmopathy.

The source was peripheral blood mononuclear cells (PBMCs), collected at new diagnosis, from a patient treated with antithyroid drugs. Receptor source: a woman aged 18-29 years with Graves disease. Both conserved end residues are part of each CDR3. Fields, in order: V gene, D gene, J gene, clone size, CDR3 protein, CDR3 DNA. A D gene is named only where the DNA matches it firmly. Where a row states a size, it is once, few, many or the class of an expanded clone; other rows omit it.

V: TRBV15; D: TRBD2; J: TRBJ2-7; size: -; CDR3: CATSSLTSGIYEQYF; DNA: TGTGCCACCAGCAGTTTAACTAGCGGGATCTACGAGCAGTACTTC
V: TRBV28; D: TRBD1; J: TRBJ1-1; size: few; CDR3: CASSLGQGVEAFF; DNA: TGTGCCAGCAGTTTGGGACAGGGGGTTGAAGCTTTCTTT
V: TRBV20-1; D: -; J: TRBJ2-1; size: once; CDR3: CSARQWQGNNEQFF; DNA: TGCAGTGCCCGTCAATGGCAGGGAAACAATGAGCAGTTCTTC
V: TRBV7-2; D: -; J: TRBJ2-7; size: many; CDR3: CASSTTSRAYEQYF; DNA: TGTGCCAGCAGCACGACCTCTCGTGCCTACGAGCAGTACTTC
V: TRBV6-2/TRBV6-3; D: TRBD2; J: TRBJ2-7; size: few; CDR3: CASRTSGRAAAQYF; DNA: TGTGCCAGCAGGACTAGCGGGAGGGCCGCCGCGCAGTACTTC
V: TRBV7-8; D: TRBD2; J: TRBJ2-1; size: many; CDR3: CASSLGLSGLAQGEQFF; DNA: TGTGCCAGCAGCTTAGGCCTCTCTGGACTAGCTCAGGGGGAGCAGTTCTTC
V: TRBV7-6; D: -; J: TRBJ1-5; size: few; CDR3: CASSLVNSNQPQHF; DNA: TGTGCCAGCAGCTTGGTTAATAGCAATCAGCCCCAGCATTTT
V: TRBV7-9; D: -; J: TRBJ2-7; size: many; CDR3: CASSNLRSSYEQYF; DNA: TGTGCCAGCAGCAACTTAAGGAGCTCCTACGAGCAGTACTTC
V: TRBV5-1; D: TRBD2; J: TRBJ2-1; size: many; CDR3: CASDSSGSLNEQFF; DNA: TGCGCCAGCGACTCTAGCGGGAGTTTAAATGAGCAGTTCTTC
V: TRBV6-1; D: -; J: TRBJ2-7; size: -; CDR3: CASSKDRFYEQYF; DNA: TGTGCCAGCAGTAAAGACAGGTTCTACGAGCAGTACTTC
V: TRBV28; D: TRBD2; J: TRBJ2-1; size: -; CDR3: CASSLYSGNMVNEQFF; DNA: TGTGCCAGCAGTTTATATAGCGGGAACATGGTCAATGAGCAGTTCTTC
V: TRBV4-1; D: -; J: TRBJ2-2; size: -; CDR3: CASSQLFAILTTGELFF; DNA: TGCGCCAGCAGCCAATTATTCGCGATACTAACGACCGGGGAGCTGTTTTTT
V: TRBV30; D: -; J: TRBJ2-7; size: few; CDR3: CALGLTYEQYF; DNA: TGTGCCTTGGGACTGACCTACGAGCAGTACTTC
V: TRBV28; D: TRBD1; J: TRBJ1-5; size: few; CDR3: CASSKDRTHQPQHF; DNA: TGTGCCAGCAGTAAGGACAGGACCCATCAGCCCCAGCATTTT
V: TRBV5-1; D: -; J: TRBJ2-1; size: -; CDR3: CASSRDPSSYNEQFF; DNA: TGCGCCAGCAGCCGGGACCCGAGCTCCTACAATGAGCAGTTCTTC
V: TRBV5-1; D: -; J: TRBJ2-5; size: -; CDR3: CASSIQETRYF; DNA: TGCGCCAGCAGCATTCAAGAGACCCGGTACTTC
V: TRBV3-1; D: -; J: TRBJ2-1; size: -; CDR3: CASSQEGLPSSYNEQFF; DNA: TGTGCCAGCAGCCAAGAAGGTCTACCGAGCTCCTACAATGAGCAGTTCTTC